This is a list of T cell receptor beta chains from one sample in a study of T cells expressing NK-cell markers. TCRdb re-called the 5' RACE reads; one entry per CDR3 protein, DNA not given. The data include 300,000 to 450,000 distinct CDR3 sequences; the top ten clones carry around 5.2%. Sequences were obtained from blood T cells: a sorted CD56 or NKG2C T cell subset, CD4+ or CD8+ T cells, or bulk PBMC T cells (not recorded which). The receptor set was obtained from a man aged 18-75 years in good health. The CDR3 runs from the conserved cysteine through the conserved F or W.

J: TRBJ2-1; length: 13; V: TRBV20-1; CDR3: CSAGGPGTPKQFF
J: TRBJ2-2; length: 15; V: TRBV19; CDR3: CASSIGRTNTGELFF
J: TRBJ2-3; length: 16; V: TRBV29-1; CDR3: CSVAPGAAASTDTQYF
J: TRBJ2-2; length: 17; V: TRBV5-4; CDR3: CASSSRRTGLGGEELFF
J: TRBJ2-5; length: 14; V: TRBV11-2; CDR3: CASSSWGQSETQYF
J: TRBJ2-2; length: 17; V: TRBV6-5; CDR3: CASSYSAGTANTGELFF
J: TRBJ2-7; length: 14; V: TRBV12-3/TRBV12-4; CDR3: CASSLAGPGREQYF
J: TRBJ1-3; length: 17; V: TRBV5-6; CDR3: CASSLEGSFLSGNTIYF
J: TRBJ2-7; length: 16; V: TRBV5-1; CDR3: CASSLASGGQKTEQYF
J: TRBJ2-3; length: 14; V: TRBV11-2; CDR3: CASSRTTTTDTQYF
J: TRBJ2-7; length: 16; V: TRBV3-1; CDR3: CASSQGRGTSGGEQYF
J: TRBJ2-2; length: 15; V: TRBV28; CDR3: CASRFTTGNTGELFF
J: TRBJ1-1; length: 17; V: TRBV10-3; CDR3: CAISEPKDRGRNTEAFF
J: TRBJ1-4; length: 13; V: TRBV9; CDR3: CASSVSIGEKLFF
J: TRBJ2-7; length: 15; V: TRBV5-1; CDR3: CASSLAKGRGYEQYF
J: TRBJ2-5; length: 18; V: TRBV15; CDR3: CATSRPNQGRKGQETQYF
J: TRBJ2-5; length: 16; V: TRBV3-1; CDR3: CASSSTSGGASETQYF
J: TRBJ2-1; length: 14; V: TRBV5-1; CDR3: CASSLVGTRNEQFF
J: TRBJ1-2; length: 13; V: TRBV12-3/TRBV12-4; CDR3: CASSFVTHYGYTF
J: TRBJ1-3; length: 16; V: TRBV4-2; CDR3: CASSQAGQGAGNTIYF
J: TRBJ1-2; length: 15; V: TRBV7-2; CDR3: CASSLKGQGPYGYTF
J: TRBJ2-7; length: 17; V: TRBV5-1; CDR3: CASSADRGRGYPYEQYF
J: TRBJ2-2; length: 15; V: TRBV19; CDR3: CASSKDRRNTGELFF
J: TRBJ2-7; length: 15; V: TRBV2; CDR3: CASTRLAGEHYEQYF
J: TRBJ2-7; length: 13; V: TRBV6-1; CDR3: CASSPQGLDEQYF
J: TRBJ2-3; length: 16; V: TRBV7-8; CDR3: CASSLYRDAGPDTQYF
J: TRBJ1-2; length: 13; V: TRBV12-3/TRBV12-4; CDR3: CASSLVGFYGYTF
J: TRBJ1-4; length: 18; V: TRBV20-1; CDR3: CSARDIAVLSGGGEKLFF
J: TRBJ1-4; length: 16; V: TRBV5-1; CDR3: CASSLYGGTGNEKLFF
J: TRBJ2-5; length: 19; V: TRBV6-1; CDR3: CASSGGLAGDLVYLETQYF
J: TRBJ2-3; length: 12; V: TRBV7-2; CDR3: CASSRPADTQYF
J: TRBJ2-3; length: 14; V: TRBV12-3/TRBV12-4; CDR3: CASRIRESTDTQYF
J: TRBJ1-6; length: 16; V: TRBV6-5; CDR3: CASSYSSGQGLSPLHF
J: TRBJ1-1; length: 16; V: TRBV5-8; CDR3: CASSKTGRLMNTEAFF
J: TRBJ1-1; length: 12; V: TRBV12-3/TRBV12-4; CDR3: CASSLPPGEAFF
J: TRBJ1-5; length: 16; V: TRBV28; CDR3: CASSDPGQGVGQPQHF
J: TRBJ2-2; length: 16; V: TRBV19; CDR3: CASSSNRGRLAGELFF
J: TRBJ2-3; length: 16; V: TRBV2; CDR3: CASSAALLGSTDTQYF
J: TRBJ2-3; length: 15; V: TRBV19; CDR3: CASSISGGGFFTQYF
J: TRBJ2-1; length: 16; V: TRBV5-1; CDR3: CASTKVRGTENNEQFF
J: TRBJ2-1; length: 17; V: TRBV7-9; CDR3: CASSSPRQRSSYNEQFF
J: TRBJ1-6; length: 17; V: TRBV7-9; CDR3: CASSLGKGDRYNSPLHF
J: TRBJ1-5; length: 13; V: TRBV20-1; CDR3: CSASQDPDQPQHF
J: TRBJ2-1; length: 13; V: TRBV5-1; CDR3: CASSTQPTDIEVF
J: TRBJ2-5; length: 15; V: TRBV6-1; CDR3: CASSQRRDSQETQCF